Presented here are 2 T cell receptor beta chains from one specimen sequenced in a study of T-cell memory formation after mild COVID-19. From the 5' RACE reads, TCRdb called clonotypes with MiXCR, one entry per CDR3 protein. The repertoire holds about 610,000 distinct CDR3 sequences, roughly a sixth seen once, with 8.1% in the top ten. Sequences were obtained from PBMCs or a T cell subset sorted from them (not recorded which). These receptors were taken from an adult woman who had mild COVID-19 (a few samples of this study predate the infection). Cell type and time point are not known.

The chain combines TRBV7-8 with TRBJ2-5; D possibly corresponds to TRBD2 (7 bases). V lost 9 bases and J lost 5, with 22 bases in between. The CDR3 totals 15 residues. Per germline, CDR1 SGHVS and CDR2 FQNEAQ. The CDR3 bases are TGTGCCAGTAGAATAGGGCGGGGGCACCGGGAGACCCAGTACTTC. Encoded protein: CASRIGRGHRETQYF.

The chain is built from TRBV5-1 and TRBJ1-1; D unresolved. The CDR3 runs 15 residues. The ends were cut back, 0 bases at V and 3 bases at J, with 12 bases in the middle. The V gene's germline CDR1 is SGHRS and CDR2 YFSETQ. In DNA, the CDR3 is TGCGCCAGCAGCTTGGTAAGACGGGGAGACACTGAAGCTTTCTTT. Translation: CASSLVRRGDTEAFF.